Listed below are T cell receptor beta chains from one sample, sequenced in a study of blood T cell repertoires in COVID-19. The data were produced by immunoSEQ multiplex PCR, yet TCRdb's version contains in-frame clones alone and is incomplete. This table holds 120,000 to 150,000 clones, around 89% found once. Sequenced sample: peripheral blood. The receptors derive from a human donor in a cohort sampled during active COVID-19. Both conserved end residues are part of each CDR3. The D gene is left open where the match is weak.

CASSLGRGKANEKLFF	TRBD1	16	TRBV5-1	TRBJ1-4
CAWSSRGSRNTEAFF	.	15	TRBV30	TRBJ1-1
CSVVGQFF	.	8	TRBV29-1	TRBJ2-1
CASSPPRHDSGNTIYF	.	16	TRBV18	TRBJ1-3
CASSFSGGAVDTQYF	TRBD2	15	TRBV7-6	TRBJ2-3
CATSRDGNHLAEQYF	.	15	TRBV15	TRBJ2-7
CASSTRQGTNTEAFF	TRBD1	15	TRBV7-9	TRBJ1-1
CSVVTSGREQFF	TRBD2	12	TRBV29-1	TRBJ2-1
CASSFWGGVATNEKLFF	.	17	TRBV7-2	TRBJ1-4
CASSLGQMNTEAFF	.	14	TRBV27	TRBJ1-1
CASSLGAGSSGNTIYF	.	16	TRBV5-1	TRBJ1-3
CSVERAGDYEQYF	.	13	TRBV29-1	TRBJ2-7
CASSLTTGGTEAFF	TRBD1	14	TRBV7-9	TRBJ1-1
CASSLTGTKTQYF	.	13	TRBV5-5	TRBJ2-5
CASSFFGIGRQGLNTGELFF	TRBD1	20	TRBV7-6	TRBJ2-2
CASSQGPGTAYEQYF	TRBD1	15	TRBV7-6	TRBJ2-7
CASSSTSGAGELFF	TRBD2	14	TRBV7-2	TRBJ2-2
CASSPKGSRELFF	.	13	TRBV9	TRBJ2-2
CASRAGDRVREAFF	TRBD1	14	TRBV7-2	TRBJ1-1
CASSFTGVAPYEQYF	TRBD1	15	TRBV5-1	TRBJ2-7
CASSLGTFGYEQYF	.	14	TRBV5-1	TRBJ2-7
CASSFRDRGQSGELFF	TRBD1	16	TRBV9	TRBJ2-2
CAWSPLVAGANVLTF	.	15	TRBV30	TRBJ2-6
CATDRGQGQPQHF	TRBD1	13	TRBV10-3	TRBJ1-5
CATSRDRVHRGRRGNTIYF	TRBD1	19	TRBV15	TRBJ1-3
CASSEWRGPRETQYF	.	15	TRBV4-1	TRBJ2-5
CASSWDREYNEQFF	TRBD1	14	TRBV7-3	TRBJ2-1
CASSQALADGYTF	.	13	TRBV3-1/TRBV3-2	TRBJ1-2
CASSPRGQNYGYTF	.	14	TRBV7-6	TRBJ1-2
CASSPGGTNEKLFF	.	14	TRBV18	TRBJ1-4
CASSLAGTGPYEQYF	TRBD1	15	TRBV5-4	TRBJ2-7
CASTFRGQGAFAEAFF	TRBD1	16	TRBV5-5	TRBJ1-1
CASSYSVRVGGPSYNEQFF	.	19	TRBV6-2/TRBV6-3	TRBJ2-1
CATSDPGDSETQYF	.	14	TRBV24-1	TRBJ2-5
CASGLPRETQYF	.	12	TRBV12-5	TRBJ2-5
CASSLERNEQFF	.	12	TRBV11-2	TRBJ2-1
CATSRGQGGREQFF	.	14	TRBV15	TRBJ2-1
CASSYGTSGGTSSYNEQFF	TRBD2	19	TRBV6-2/TRBV6-3	TRBJ2-1
CASSPGLAGYLETQYF	TRBD2	16	TRBV7-9	TRBJ2-5
CASSSRQGHGYTF	TRBD1	13	TRBV11-2	TRBJ1-2
CASSAHMGRLKGTEAFF	.	17	TRBV9	TRBJ1-1
CASSEILGSSYNEQFF	.	16	TRBV3-1/TRBV3-2	TRBJ2-1
CASSLGVGGVSSYNEQFF	.	18	TRBV7-6	TRBJ2-1
CASSFLATEAFF	.	12	TRBV12-3/TRBV12-4	TRBJ1-1